This T cell receptor beta chain comes out of a study of shared clonotypes between healthy human individuals. The investigators split CD4+ cells into a CD45RA+ naive subset and a CD45RA-negative memory subset. The germline gives CDR1 KGHSH, CDR2 LQKENI. V lost 4 bases to trimming and J lost 0 bases, with 21 bases between them. The CDR3 is 18 residues long. Clones were sequenced by immunoSEQ multiplex PCR, and TCRdb holds only the in-frame ones, with some missing. The data hold roughly 2,500,000 clones, with approximately 93% observed a single time. The V call is TRBV18, the J call TRBJ1-1; D gene ambiguous. The receptor was isolated from a man between 18 and 29 years old in good health. Some clones in this sample may be carry-over from other donors' samples. Sequenced material: naive CD4+ T cells from PBMCs. Documented subset: CD45RA+ positively selected. The CDR3 nucleotides read TGTGCCAGCTCACAGTATGCCGATCTTCTTGGGATGAACACTGAAGCTTTCTTT. It specifies CASSQYADLLGMNTEAFF.